This T cell receptor (beta chain) derives from a study of blood T cells in healthy people across ages. Germline V gene data show CDR1 as PRHDT and CDR2 as FYEKMQ (reference sequence). V gave up 0 bases and J gave up 5 bases; unmatched junction bases: 8. The CDR3 is made up of 18 amino acids. In its sample, this clonotype was seen a few times. Through a sample-barcoded 5' primer and a J-beta primer mix, a second PCR was run for roughly 6 to 12 cycles. MiXCR, applied by TCRdb to the 5' RACE reads, yields one record per CDR3 protein. The repertoire holds about 730,000 distinct CDR3 sequences, with 40% to 45% as singletons. Total RNA extracted from each sample amounted to at least 6 micrograms.

The clonotype was recovered from a woman in her sixties in good health. The rearrangement links TRBV13 to TRBJ2-1; 12 bases are a match to TRBD2. Material for sequencing was blood. The CDR3 nucleotides read TGTGCCAGCAGCTTAGGGTCCACTAGCGGGGGGCCAAACAATGAGCAGTTCTTC. This codes for CASSLGSTSGGPNNEQFF.